One and the same sample provided the 18 T cell receptor beta chains below, sequenced in a study of beta chain features in type 1 diabetes. What these receptors recognize is not known. Reverse transcription of all isolated RNA meant that expressed TCRB transcripts were sequenced. Clones were read by immunoSEQ multiplex PCR, and TCRdb kept only the in-frame ones, dropping some. The sample gives 50,000 or so clones, roughly two fifths of which show up once; over 1.1% is in the top ten. Study-wide findings and caveats: Shorter TCRB CDR3s, moderately but significantly so, marked every one of the four CD4+ subsets in Type 1 diabetes patients.

Sequenced sample: Tregs from blood. These receptors were taken from a man aged 25 to 40 with type 1 diabetes.

This clone appeared a few times. The chain uses TRBV23-1 and TRBJ2-3; 11 nucleotides agree with TRBD1. TRBV23-1 is an ORF, and what it does is uncertain. The trim removed 2 bases at V and 3 bases at J, leaving 10 bases unmatched. The CDR3 covers 18 residues. The CDR3 here is CASSQVPGQGAFTDTQYF. The CDR3 coding sequence is TGCGCCAGCAGTCAAGTCCCAGGACAGGGGGCTTTTACAGATACGCAGTATTTT.

The rearrangement links TRBV27 to TRBJ2-1; 9 bases line up with TRBD2. V lost 8 bases and J lost 4; bases outside the gene matches: 9. Germline loops: CDR1 MNHEY, CDR2 SMNVEV (reference sequence). CDR3 size: 15 residues. CDR3: CASRYLAGQYNEQFF. CDR3 DNA: TGTGCCAGCCGATACCTAGCGGGACAATACAATGAGCAGTTCTTC.

The J gene is TRBJ1-1, the V gene TRBV18, with 10 bases matching TRBD1. Trimming took 6 bases from V and 5 from J; bases not matched to a gene: 3. Germline V gives CDR1 KGHSH, CDR2 LQKENI. This CDR3 is 13 amino acids long. CDR3 bases: TGTGCCAGCTCTCCGGACAGGGGGACTGAAGCTTTCTTT. The encoded protein is CASSPDRGTEAFF.

This chain connects TRBV15 to TRBJ2-4; TRBD2 is a possible D gene (6 bases). CDR1 is LNHNV, CDR2 YYDKDF, per germline (reference sequence). CDR3 size: 15 residues. The germline V and J ends were trimmed by 2 bases and 3 bases, with 11 bases remaining between them. The CDR3 loop reads CATSRQGLDKNIQYF. The CDR3 region has the DNA TGTGCCACCAGCAGACAGGGACTGGACAAAAACATTCAGTACTTC.

This chain links TRBV7-3 with TRBJ2-7; TRBD1 aligns across 7 bases. The CDR3 consists of 15 residues. Unmatched junction bases numbered 7, after V lost 2 bases and J lost 3 bases. CDR1 and CDR2 (germline): SGHTA, FQGTGA. The DNA for the CDR3 is TGTGCCAGCAGCTTATTCGCCCGACAGGGCTACGAGCAGTACTTC. This encodes CASSLFARQGYEQYF.

This chain joins TRBV7-2 and TRBJ1-1; D is undetermined. Deletions cut 5 bases from V and 4 bases from J, with 11 bases between. Germline V gene lookup returns CDR1 SGHTA and CDR2 FQGNSA. The CDR3 totals 13 residues. The DNA for the CDR3 is TGTGCCAGCAGCCCCGCGGGCAGCACTGAAGCTTTCTTT. This translates into CASSPAGSTEAFF.

This chain uses TRBV7-2 with TRBJ1-4, with D possibly being TRBD1 (6 bases). The CDR3 is made up of 16 amino acids. Trimming pared 4 bases from V and 3 bases from J, leaving 15 bases between. CDR1 and CDR2 (germline): SGHTA, FQGNSA. The CDR3 sequence: CASSSTTGMANEKLFF. CDR3 coding DNA: TGTGCCAGCAGCTCTACCACAGGGATGGCTAATGAAAAACTGTTTTTT. The variable domain in full, with the rest retrieved from reference TRBV7-2 and TRBJ1-4, is GAGVSQSPSNKVTEKGKDVELRCDPISGHTALYWYRQSLGQGLEFLIYFQGNSAPDKSGLPSDRFSAERTGGSVSTLTIQRTQQEDSAVYLCASSSTTGMANEKLFFGSGTQLSVL.

The V gene is TRBV5-8, the J gene TRBJ2-2; the D gene is possibly TRBD1 (5 bases). Germline loops: CDR1 SGHTS, CDR2 YDEGEE. Trimming took 2 bases from V and 0 from J, leaving 14 bases between them. The CDR3 runs 17 residues. The CDR3 protein is CASSFSLTASNTGELFF. The CDR3 bases are TGTGCCAGCAGCTTCTCGTTGACAGCTTCGAACACCGGGGAGCTGTTTTTT. Using reference TRBV5-8 and TRBJ2-2 for the parts outside the CDR3, the full variable domain is EAGVTQSPTHLIKTRGQQATLRCSPISGHTSVYWYQQALGLGLQFLLWYDEGEERNRGNFPPRFSGRQFPNYSSELNVNALELEDSALYLCASSFSLTASNTGELFFGEGSRLTVL.

The chain combines TRBV27 with TRBJ1-2; 7 bases map to TRBD1. With 0 bases clipped from V and 7 bases from J, the junction kept 8 bases outside the gene matches. The germline CDR1 and CDR2 sequences are MNHEY and SMNVEV (reference sequence). The CDR3 is made up of 15 amino acids. DNA for the CDR3: TGTGCCAGCAGTTTATCGATGGTAGGGGGCTCTGGCTACACCTTC. It yields the protein CASSLSMVGGSGYTF.

The sample holds a few counts of this clone. V gene TRBV6-5 combines with J gene TRBJ2-1; 13 nucleotides line up with TRBD2. V gave up 6 bases and J gave up 8 bases; unmatched junction bases: 7. CDR3 length: 15 residues. Germline V gene lookup returns CDR1 MNHEY and CDR2 SVGAGI. The CDR3 DNA is TGTGCCAGCAGCCAGACTAGCGGGAGGCGCGATGAGCAGTTCTTC. It translates to CASSQTSGRRDEQFF.

The chain uses TRBV29-1 and TRBJ2-7; 15 nucleotides line up with TRBD2. V gave up 6 bases and J gave up 5 bases; unmatched junction bases: 5. CDR1 and CDR2 from the germline V gene are SQVTM and ANQGSEA. The CDR3 runs to 14 residues. The CDR3 DNA reads TGCAGCGTCGTCGGACTAGCGGGAGGGGACGAGCAGTACTTC. This encodes CSVVGLAGGDEQYF.

The chain is built from TRBV5-1 and TRBJ2-5, with 10 bases aligning to TRBD2. The CDR3 totals 15 residues. Germline lookup yields CDR1 SGHRS and CDR2 YFSETQ. V was pared by 0 bases and J by 2 bases, with 1 base of the junction left unmatched. In nucleotides, the CDR3 is TGCGCCAGCAGCTTGGTTAGCGGGAGGCAAGAGACCCAGTACTTC. Its translation: CASSLVSGRQETQYF.

Of note for this clone: A junction boundary mismatches the germline segment, possibly from a read error. The V and J genes are TRBV7-7 and TRBJ2-5; 9 bases line up with TRBD2. Looked up from germline, CDR1 is SSHAT and CDR2 is FNYEAQ (reference sequence). This CDR3 has 18 residues. The CDR3 sequence: CASSFLGGLAGNWETQYF. The DNA for the CDR3 is TGTGCTAGCAGCTTCCTAGGGGGACTAGCTGGGAACTGGGAGACCCAGTACTTC.

This rearrangement joins TRBV7-2 to TRBJ2-2; TRBD2 matches at 7 bases. Trimming at V came to 8 bases and at J to 4 bases, leaving 7 bases not matched to a gene. CDR1 is SGHTA and CDR2 is FQGNSA in the germline V gene. The CDR3 covers 14 residues. The CDR3 DNA sequence: TGTGCCAGCCATCGGGGGGTGGGCACCGGGGAGCTGTTTTTT. Amino acid sequence: CASHRGVGTGELFF.

V usage is TRBV9 and J usage is TRBJ2-3; D not resolved. CDR3 length: 15 amino acids. V lost 0 bases and J 4 bases, leaving 12 bases between the germline ends. CDR1 and CDR2 (germline): SGDLS, YYNGEE. The CDR3 nucleotides read TGTGCCAGCAGCGTAGAGAGAGGTGTTCCAGATACGCAGTATTTT. Amino acid sequence: CASSVERGVPDTQYF.

The chain is built from TRBV6-5 and TRBJ1-1; 10 bases fit TRBD1. This CDR3 contains 16 residues. The J segment lost 5 bases and the V segment lost 0 bases, leaving 6 bases of the junction unmatched. Germline-derived CDR1 and CDR2 are MNHEY and SVGAGI. The chain's CDR3 is CASSYSTGGSGTEAFF. The CDR3 DNA sequence: TGTGCCAGCAGTTACTCGACAGGGGGCAGCGGAACTGAAGCTTTCTTT.

The table lists this clone with a few counts. The chain combines TRBV5-6 with TRBJ2-1; 8 bases match TRBD2. CDR1 is SGHDT and CDR2 is YYEEEE in the germline V gene. The CDR3 totals 16 residues. J lost 2 bases, V lost 3 bases, and 7 bases had no gene match. Written as DNA, the CDR3 is TGTGCCAGCAGCTCGACTTGGACTAGCACCTACAATGAGCAGTTCTTC. Amino acid sequence: CASSSTWTSTYNEQFF.

This chain connects TRBV7-2 to TRBJ2-1; 7 nucleotides line up with TRBD1. The CDR3 has 17 amino acids. Germline lookup yields CDR1 SGHTA and CDR2 FQGNSA. V shed 1 base, J shed 0 bases, and the junction held 6 bases outside the gene matches. CDR3 amino acids: CASSLVEGQTSYNEQFF. The CDR3 nucleotides read TGTGCCAGCAGCTTAGTAGAGGGACAGACCTCCTACAATGAGCAGTTCTTC.